This TCR beta chain is from a study of read filtering for tumor transcriptome and immune sequencing. Looked up from germline, CDR1 is DFQATT and CDR2 is SNEGSKA (reference sequence). This CDR3 is built from 16 residues. Trimming left V 3 bases short and J 0 bases short, with 15 bases between. The library was built from roughly 400 ng RNA with molecular barcoded adaptors for alpha/delta and beta/gamma chains. TCRdb called the reads again in MiXCR, with one record for every CDR3 protein. The data contain 40,000 or so distinct CDR3 sequences, around 11% of them seen just once; the ten biggest clones take up approximately 30%. Ten or more counts support this clonotype.

The receptor was derived from a donor at least 40 years old with multiple myeloma. The V gene is TRBV20-1, the J gene TRBJ2-1; tentatively, D is TRBD1 (6 bases). The sequencing sample was made of a population of CD138-negative cells sorted from bone marrow. The CDR3 sequence is CSARPLGASSYNEQFF. The CDR3 DNA reads as TGCAGTGCTAGGCCCTTGGGGGCGAGCTCCTACAATGAGCAGTTCTTC.